The clone carrying this TCR beta chain was recorded at least ten times. Antigen: not known. TCRdb reprocessed the 5' RACE reads via MiXCR and lists one record per CDR3 protein. The repertoire holds 20,000 to 25,000 distinct CDR3 sequences, with around 16% as singletons. The CDR3 sequence is 18 residues long. Looked up from germline, CDR1 is SGDLS and CDR2 is YYNGEE. V lost 3 bases to trimming and J lost 4 bases; unmatched junction nucleotides: 12. Use was made of some 1 million CD4+ or CD8+ T cells in sorted libraries. This sample is drawn from a study of neurological immune-mediated disorders. Study-wide points: The multiple sclerosis repertoire cluster showed no association with any clinical or MRI feature. The authors stated that larger cohorts are needed.

The gene calls are TRBV9 and TRBJ2-2; 10 positions match TRBD2. The clonotype was recovered from a woman aged 18-35 years with multiple sclerosis. Sequences were obtained from CD8+ T cells from blood. The CDR3: CASSGTLRTSGPTGELFF. The CDR3, as DNA: TGTGCCAGCAGCGGGACCCTACGGACTAGCGGTCCCACCGGGGAGCTGTTTTTT.